The clone carrying this T cell receptor beta chain occurred a few times. Its specificity is not known. The entry originates in a study of T cells after yellow fever vaccination. Study outcomes and limitations: Abundant clonotypes from the bulk population could have been carried over as contaminants into FACS-sorted repertoires.

TCRdb independently ran MiXCR on the 5' RACE reads; one entry per CDR3 protein. The sample has some 250,000 distinct CDR3 sequences, 6% to 7.5% seen once. CDR1 SGHTA and CDR2 FQGNSA come from the germline V gene. V was trimmed by 5 bases and J by 9 bases, leaving 11 bases between them. This CDR3 comprises 12 residues. Sequencing was performed on CD4+ T cells sorted from PBMCs, taken 15 days after the yellow fever booster vaccination. The clonotype comes from a young man who received the YFV17D yellow fever vaccine. This chain links TRBV7-2 with TRBJ2-1; perhaps TRBD2 as D (6 bases). In nucleotides, the CDR3 is TGTGCCAGCAGCAGGGAGGTTGGTGAGCAGTTCTTC. Translated: CASSREVGEQFF.